This record concerns one T cell receptor (beta chain) sequence. This specimen comes from a study of blood T cell repertoires in COVID-19. Study-level information: The origin of the acute and convalescent COVID-19 samples was the United States, Italy and Spain. PBMCs, B-cell-depleted T cells, or T cells provided the cDNA or gDNA that made up the material.

Original processing methods: Counts of nucleated cells, estimated from reference gene primer amplification, were obtained. This table comes from immunoSEQ multiplex PCR, and its TCRdb copy is limited to in-frame clones, with some not included. From that table come the V and J calls and clone size; the DNA was used to work out D and trimming. The profile shows over 300,000 clones, 80% to 90% of them singletons. Per germline, CDR1 MGHDK and CDR2 SYGVNS. The J segment lost 4 bases and the V segment lost 6 bases, leaving 11 bases of the junction unmatched. This CDR3 is 16 amino acids long. The genes are TRBV25-1 and TRBJ2-2, with 7 nucleotides matching TRBD2. The sequence came from a man aged 18 to 29 who had recovered from COVID-19. Input material: peripheral blood. This chain's CDR3 is CASSPPAGTITGELFF. The CDR3 region has the DNA TGTGCCAGCAGCCCCCCCGCAGGGACTATCACCGGGGAGCTGTTTTTT.